These 30 T cell receptor beta chains originate from one sample sequenced in a study of blood T cells in healthy people across ages. A second about 7 to 11 cycle PCR used barcoded and J-beta primers. A single record per CDR3 protein comes from TCRdb applying MiXCR to the 5' RACE reads. The sample yields about 1.7 million distinct CDR3 sequences, roughly 27% seen once. The sequencing input was blood. The source is a woman in her twenties or thirties in good health.

In regard to this clonotype: Given a much more abundant clone one base away, this may be a read error. V is TRBV10-3 and J is TRBJ2-6; maybe TRBD1 (5 bases). The CDR3 consists of 13 residues. CDR1 ENHRY and CDR2 SYGVKD come from the germline V gene. The CDR3 DNA reads as TGTGCCATCAGTGGGTCTGGGGCCAACGTCCCGACTTTC. This encodes CAISGSGANVPTF.

This chain joins TRBV28 and TRBJ2-4; D not resolved. The V gene's germline CDR1 is MDHEN and CDR2 SYDVKM. The CDR3 contains 14 residues. Trimming cost V 8 bases and J 2 bases, with 13 bases left between them. The CDR3 bases are TGTGCCAGCGCTTCCGGGCAGACCAAAAACATTCAGTACTTC. It specifies CASASGQTKNIQYF. Full variable domain (rest looked up from reference TRBV28 and TRBJ2-4): DVKVTQSSRYLVKRTGEKVFLECVQDMDHENMFWYRQDPGLGLRLIYFSYDVKMKEKGDIPEGYSVSREKKERFSLILESASTNQTSMYLCASASGQTKNIQYFGAGTRLSVL.

There are many counts of this clonotype. This rearrangement joins TRBV20-1 to TRBJ2-1, with 8 bases lining up with TRBD2. This CDR3 spans 16 amino acids. Germline assignment: CDR1 DFQATT and CDR2 SNEGSKA (reference sequence). V lost 5 bases to trimming and J lost 8 bases; unmatched junction nucleotides: 17. The CDR3, as DNA: TGCAGTGCTGTACCTGTCGGGACTAGGCGGGTCGATGAGCAGTTCTTC. It is translated as CSAVPVGTRRVDEQFF.

This clonotype was seen only a few times. The V gene is TRBV5-1, the J gene TRBJ1-1; D is unclear. Trimming took off 4 bases at V and 0 bases at J, with 13 bases between the two ends. Germline V gene data show CDR1 as SGHRS and CDR2 as YFSETQ. The CDR3 loop spans 15 amino acids. The CDR3 spells CASSPARLVNTEAFF. CDR3 nucleotides: TGCGCCAGCAGCCCCGCCCGACTGGTGAACACTGAAGCTTTCTTT.

This chain links TRBV30 with TRBJ2-5, with TRBD2 as a possible D gene (5 bases). Germline CDR1 is GTSNPN and CDR2 is SVGIG (reference sequence). The CDR3 loop spans 14 amino acids. With 0 bases removed from V and 11 bases from J, the gap between germline ends came to 19 bases. CDR3 in amino acids: CAWSVRGSTGEQYF. CDR3 nucleotide sequence: TGTGCCTGGAGTGTACGAGGGTCCACTGGGGAGCAGTACTTC.

There are a few counts of this clonotype. The rearrangement joins TRBV20-1 to TRBJ1-6; a weak D match, TRBD1 (6 bases). The V gene's germline CDR1 is DFQATT and CDR2 SNEGSKA (reference sequence). V lost 6 bases and J 10 bases, leaving 13 bases between the germline ends. The CDR3 is 12 residues long. CDR3 nucleotide sequence: TGCAGTGCGAGCGGGGGGGGCTCACCCCTCCACTTT. As protein: CSASGGGSPLHF.

This clonotype occurred a few times. The genes are TRBV6-5 and TRBJ2-5, with unresolved D. The CDR3 extends over 15 amino acids. The germline CDR1 and CDR2 sequences are MNHEY and SVGAGI. Trimming took off 0 bases at V and 7 bases at J, with 15 bases between the two ends. The CDR3 DNA reads as TGTGCCAGCAGTTACTCGAACACGGTACTCGGGACCCAGTACTTC. Its translation is CASSYSNTVLGTQYF.

In its sample, this clonotype was seen a few times. The chain joins TRBV29-1 to TRBJ1-1, with 11 bases fitting TRBD1. Unmatched junction bases numbered 4, after V lost 4 bases and J lost 0 bases. Germline CDR1 reads SQVTM; CDR2 reads ANQGSEA. This CDR3 contains 15 residues. The chain's CDR3 is CSVGRTGGMNTEAFF. CDR3 DNA: TGCAGCGTTGGGAGGACAGGGGGCATGAACACTGAAGCTTTCTTT.

The CDR3 spells CSAPDRGWNEQYF. The CDR3 DNA reads TGCAGTGCCCCGGACAGGGGTTGGAACGAGCAGTACTTC. The rearrangement uses TRBV20-1 and TRBJ2-4, with 9 positions matching TRBD1. The J call is in doubt because the DNA end fits TRBJ2-7 better. The CDR3 extends over 13 amino acids. Germline V gene sequence: CDR1 DFQATT, CDR2 SNEGSKA (reference sequence).

This clonotype showed up just a few times. The chain couples TRBV7-2 to TRBJ1-2; 7 bases match TRBD1. The CDR3 loop spans 15 amino acids. Germline CDR1 and CDR2: SGHTA and FQGNSA. Germline trimming cut 1 base from V and 4 bases from J; bases unmatched to any gene: 6. The CDR3 spells CASSLDLAGGYGYTF. The DNA of the CDR3 is TGTGCCAGCAGCTTAGATCTTGCAGGGGGCTATGGCTACACCTTC.

This clonotype was seen at least ten times. The rearrangement links TRBV4-1 to TRBJ2-7; D uncertain. Trimming removed 0 bases at V and 3 bases at J, with 9 bases between. In germline, CDR1 is MGHRA, CDR2 YSYEKL. The CDR3 has 14 residues. CDR3 sequence reads: CASSQDSGDYEQYF. The CDR3 region has the DNA TGCGCCAGCAGCCAAGATTCGGGTGACTACGAGCAGTACTTC.

CDR3 in amino acids: CASSFPRTGGPYEQYF. For the CDR3, the DNA is TGTGCCAGCAGTTTTCCGAGGACAGGGGGGCCATACGAGCAGTACTTC. J is TRBJ2-4 and V is TRBV28, with 10 bases fitting TRBD1. The tail of the sequence fits TRBJ2-7 better, so the J call may be wrong. This CDR3 region has 16 residues. Germline values: CDR1 MDHEN, CDR2 SYDVKM.

This clonotype was seen only a few times. The CDR3 loop is CSVPNGGGLTDTQYF. Written as DNA, the CDR3 is TGCAGCGTACCGAATGGGGGGGGGCTCACAGATACGCAGTATTTT. The chain has TRBV29-1 and TRBJ2-3; a possible D gene is TRBD2 (7 bases). V gave up 6 bases and J gave up 2 bases, with 18 bases separating them. The CDR3 spans 15 residues. CDR1 is SQVTM and CDR2 is ANQGSEA in the germline V gene.

This rearrangement joins TRBV20-1 to TRBJ2-1, with 7 bases fitting TRBD2. The germline V gene has CDR1 DFQATT and CDR2 SNEGSKA (reference sequence). V lost 1 base to trimming and J lost 9 bases; unmatched junction nucleotides: 12. This CDR3 has 15 amino acids. The CDR3 sequence is CSARASLRERSEQFF. The CDR3 bases are TGCAGTGCTAGAGCCTCGTTGCGGGAGAGAAGTGAGCAGTTCTTC.

This chain joins TRBV5-1 and TRBJ2-7; D perhaps matches TRBD2 (6 bases). The J call could be wrong; TRBJ2-5 is a better fit for the DNA end. This CDR3 is built from 14 residues. Germline CDR1 is SGHRS and CDR2 is YFSETQ. DNA of the CDR3: TGCGCCAGCAGCTTTGGCCAGGGAGGAAAGACCCAGTACTTC. Translated: CASSFGQGGKTQYF.

The chain has TRBV5-1 and TRBJ2-7, with 13 bases aligning to TRBD2. CDR3 size: 17 residues. Trimming cost V 4 bases and J 10 bases; bases outside gene matches: 17. Germline V gene data show CDR1 as SGHRS and CDR2 as YFSETQ. CDR3 in DNA: TGCGCCAGCAGCCTCCGGACTAGCGGGGGTTTACAAAACTTTCAGTACTTC. Protein product: CASSLRTSGGLQNFQYF.

The chain uses TRBV6-5 and TRBJ1-2, with D maybe TRBD1 (6 bases). V was cut by 2 bases and J by 9 bases, with 13 bases left in between. From germline, CDR1 is MNHEY and CDR2 SVGAGI. The CDR3 has 13 amino acids. The CDR3 is CASSYRGEYSYTF. In DNA, the CDR3 is TGTGCCAGCAGTTACAGGGGGGAGTATAGCTACACCTTC.

This clonotype appeared many times. Possible read error: a much larger clone is one base away. This sequence joins TRBV10-2 and TRBJ2-1; D not certain. Germline CDR1 reads WSHSY; CDR2 reads SAAADI. V dropped 4 bases and J dropped 8 bases, with 12 bases sitting between them. CDR3 size: 13 residues. The CDR3 nucleotides are TGCGCCAGCAGTGCGGGTCAATTCGATGAGCAGTTCTTC. Its translation: CASSAGQFDEQFF.

The rearrangement links TRBV6-5 to TRBJ2-3, with TRBD1 matching 9 bases. Germline V lookup: CDR1 MNHEY, CDR2 SVGAGI. J gave up 6 bases and V 8 bases, and 9 bases lay outside the gene matches. The CDR3 is 14 amino acids. The CDR3 loop is CASSQTGGSDTQYF. CDR3 in DNA: TGTGCCAGCTCCCAGACAGGGGGAAGTGATACGCAGTATTTT.

About this clonotype itself: This may come from a read error, since a much larger clone is one base off. The CDR3 loop reads CVSSLTGRAYEQYF. CDR3 DNA sequence: TGTGTCAGCAGCTTGACAGGTAGAGCGTACGAGCAGTACTTC. V usage is TRBV5-5 and J usage is TRBJ2-7; D might be TRBD1 (6 bases). This CDR3 has 14 amino acids. Germline CDR1 SGHKS, CDR2 YYEKEE (reference sequence).

This clonotype was counted ten times or more. The V call is TRBV4-3, the J call TRBJ2-7; 8 positions agree with TRBD1. Germline assignment: CDR1 LGHNA and CDR2 YSLEER. Trimming at V came to 0 bases and at J to 6 bases, leaving 7 bases not matched to a gene. CDR3 length: 15 amino acids. DNA for the CDR3: TGCGCCAGCAGCCAAGATCCCCAGGGGGCGGGCGAGCAGTACTTC. Encoded protein: CASSQDPQGAGEQYF.

This clonotype came up a few times. At one end the junction does not follow the germline gene, possibly because of a read error. V is TRBV5-1 and J is TRBJ2-1; D gene ambiguous. CDR1 SGHRS and CDR2 YFSETQ come from the germline V gene. CDR3 length equals 12 residues. CDR3 residues: CANSLMNNEQFF. CDR3 bases: TGCGCCAACAGCTTAATGAACAATGAGCAGTTCTTC.

This clonotype was counted between two and nine times. The rearrangement uses TRBV4-2 and TRBJ2-1; 10 bases are a match to TRBD2. Germline assignment: CDR1 LGHNA and CDR2 YNFKEQ. The J segment lost 8 bases and the V segment lost 0 bases, leaving 4 bases of the junction unmatched. The CDR3 runs 15 residues. Here the CDR3 DNA reads TGTGCCAGCAGCCAAGAAGCGGGAGGGCCCGATGAGCAGTTCTTC. This sequence encodes CASSQEAGGPDEQFF.

This clonotype was detected only a few times. The chain combines TRBV20-1 with TRBJ2-1; 13 bases map to TRBD2. From germline, CDR1 is DFQATT and CDR2 SNEGSKA (reference sequence). This CDR3 spans 15 amino acids. The J segment lost 9 bases and the V segment lost 3 bases, leaving 8 bases of the junction unmatched. The DNA of the CDR3 is TGCAGTGCTAGTGGAGGACTAGCGGGAGACGGTGAGCAGTTCTTC. Amino acid sequence: CSASGGLAGDGEQFF.

This clonotype occurred a few times. The V and J genes are TRBV6-4 and TRBJ2-7; TRBD1 matches 8 bases. CDR3 length: 14 residues. Trimming took 2 bases from V and 3 from J; bases not matched to a gene: 3. The germline V gene has CDR1 MRHNA and CDR2 SNTAGT. CDR3 amino acids: CASSDSTGGYEQYF. DNA for the CDR3: TGTGCCAGCAGTGACAGTACAGGGGGCTACGAGCAGTACTTC.

The table lists this clonotype with many counts. The rearrangement joins TRBV28 to TRBJ1-2; TRBD1 aligns across 8 bases. There are 13 residues in the CDR3. With V trimmed by 6 bases and J by 6 bases, 6 bases remained unmatched. CDR1 MDHEN and CDR2 SYDVKM come from the germline V gene. The CDR3 region is CASRSGGMDGYTF. CDR3 in DNA: TGTGCCAGCAGATCAGGGGGCATGGATGGCTACACCTTC.

This sequence joins TRBV2 and TRBJ1-6, with 8 bases fitting TRBD1. Trimming cost V 11 bases and J 6 bases; bases outside gene matches: 6. Germline-derived CDR1 and CDR2 are SNHLY and FYNNEI. The CDR3 has 13 amino acids. Here the CDR3 reads CAFWDRTNSPLHF. In DNA, the CDR3 is TGTGCCTTTTGGGACAGGACTAATTCACCCCTCCACTTT.

This clonotype has more than one count but fewer than ten. This chain uses TRBV29-1 with TRBJ2-3, with a tentative D call TRBD1 (6 bases). Between the trimmed V and J ends, which lost 4 bases and 3 bases, there was a span of 14 bases. CDR1 is SQVTM, CDR2 ANQGSEA, per germline. CDR3 length equals 14 residues. The CDR3 sequence: CSVATGTYTDTQYF. DNA for the CDR3: TGCAGCGTTGCGACCGGGACATATACAGATACGCAGTATTTT.

The rearrangement links TRBV7-3 to TRBJ2-5; 10 nucleotides line up with TRBD2. The V segment lost 3 bases and the J segment 1 base; nucleotides outside the gene matches: 5. The CDR3 length is 16 residues. Germline values: CDR1 SGHTA, CDR2 FQGTGA. CDR3: CASSFGSGGFQETQYF. CDR3 sequence (DNA): TGTGCCAGCAGCTTCGGTAGCGGGGGGTTCCAAGAGACCCAGTACTTC.

This clonotype was seen a handful of times. The chain couples TRBV11-2 to TRBJ2-7, with D uncertain. The germline V and J ends were trimmed by 5 bases and 5 bases, with 10 bases remaining between them. The length of the CDR3 is 12 residues. Per germline, CDR1 SGHAT and CDR2 FQNNGV. CDR3 protein: CASSPRSHEQYF. CDR3 coding DNA: TGTGCCAGCAGCCCCCGCAGCCACGAGCAGTACTTC.